A selection of T cell receptor beta chains follows, all from one sample in a study of beta chain features in type 1 diabetes. Using immunoSEQ multiplex PCR, the repertoire was profiled, and TCRdb retains in-frame clones only, with some absent. The sample holds about 5,700 clones; 75% are singletons and the top ten take 2% to 2.5%. Material: Tregs from blood. Receptors originate from a man aged 18 to 29 in good health. The CDR3 runs from the conserved cysteine through the conserved F or W. D genes are given only for firm matches. Rows may omit the clone size; those that give it use once, few, many or a size class.

j_call | v_call | d_call | clone_size | cdr3_nt | cdr3_aa
TRBJ2-5 | TRBV5-1 | NA | NA | TGCGCCAGCGCCGAGACGGGACAAGAGACCCAGTACTTC | CASAETGQETQYF
TRBJ1-4 | TRBV5-4 | TRBD1 | NA | TGTGCCAGCAGCGGGGACAGCCCGAAAAATGAAAAACTGTTTTTT | CASSGDSPKNEKLFF
TRBJ2-5 | TRBV28 | NA | NA | TGTGCCAGCAGTTTAGGGACTTTGTATGAGACCCAGTACTTC | CASSLGTLYETQYF
TRBJ2-7 | TRBV11-2 | NA | once | TGTGCCAGCAGCACTTGGACTGACTCCTACGAGCAGTACTTC | CASSTWTDSYEQYF
TRBJ2-7 | TRBV6-5 | TRBD2 | NA | TGTGCCAGCAGTTCCATAGCGGGGGGCCCCTACGAGCAGTACTTC | CASSSIAGGPYEQYF
TRBJ1-5 | TRBV27 | NA | once | TGTGCCAGCACCAACCTAGGAGGGCAGCACCAGCCCCAGCATTTT | CASTNLGGQHQPQHF
TRBJ2-7 | TRBV4-3 | NA | NA | TGCGCCAGCAGCCAGAGGGTGTCGGACGAGCAGTACTTC | CASSQRVSDEQYF
TRBJ2-7 | TRBV5-1 | NA | once | TGCGCCAGCAGCCAGGGAAGCTTCTACGAGCAGTACTTC | CASSQGSFYEQYF
TRBJ2-1 | TRBV7-2 | NA | NA | TGTGCCAGCAGTTTACCGGGACTCCAACCCTACAATGAGCAGTTCTTC | CASSLPGLQPYNEQFF
TRBJ1-2 | TRBV7-9 | NA | once | TGTGCCAGCAGCTTAGGACTAACATCTTCTGGCTACACCTTC | CASSLGLTSSGYTF
TRBJ2-7 | TRBV5-4 | TRBD2 | NA | TGTGCCAGCAGCGGTATAGCGGGACGCAACGAGCAGTACTTC | CASSGIAGRNEQYF
TRBJ2-7 | TRBV7-2 | TRBD1 | NA | TGTGCCAGCAGCTTAACTACAGGGGTCTACGAGCAGTACTTC | CASSLTTGVYEQYF
TRBJ2-7 | TRBV27 | TRBD1 | NA | TGTGCCAGCAGTTCCCCCAGGGGACAGGGAGGTATGCAGTACTTC | CASSSPRGQGGMQYF
TRBJ2-2 | TRBV5-6 | NA | NA | TGTGCCAGCAGCTTGTATGGCCGTGCGAACACCGGGGAGCTGTTTTTT | CASSLYGRANTGELFF
TRBJ1-2 | TRBV18 | NA | NA | TGTGCCAGCTCCCTTGGGGCCTTAGCTAACTATGGCTACACCTTC | CASSLGALANYGYTF
TRBJ2-7 | TRBV5-1 | NA | NA | TGCGCCAGCAGCTTACAGGGTTGCGAGCAGTACTTC | CASSLQGCEQYF
TRBJ2-7 | TRBV18 | NA | NA | TGTGCCAGCTCACCACCGCTCGGCTACGAGCAGTACTTC | CASSPPLGYEQYF
TRBJ2-7 | TRBV6-6 | NA | NA | TGTGCCGTTGGAGGGGCGGGACAGCCCTACGAGCAGTACTTC | CAVGGAGQPYEQYF
TRBJ2-5 | TRBV6-5 | TRBD2 | NA | TGTGCCAGCAGTTACTCGTACTGGGGGGGGGAGACCCAGTACTTC | CASSYSYWGGETQYF
TRBJ2-5 | TRBV20-1 | NA | NA | TGCAGTGCTCAGCAAGAGACCCAGTACTTC | CSAQQETQYF
TRBJ2-5 | TRBV6-1 | NA | NA | TGTGCCAGCAGTGCTGGAGTAAGGGAGACCCAGTACTTC | CASSAGVRETQYF
TRBJ2-7 | TRBV5-1 | TRBD1 | NA | TGCGCCAGCAGCCAACTCCGTGGACAGGAGTACTTC | CASSQLRGQEYF
TRBJ2-3 | TRBV10-3 | NA | NA | TGTGCCATCAGTAAAGGGGGCACAGATACGCAGTATTTT | CAISKGGTDTQYF
TRBJ2-7 | TRBV5-6 | TRBD1 | NA | TGTGCCAGCAGCTGGGACAGGGGGCTGTCCTACGAGCAGTACTTC | CASSWDRGLSYEQYF
TRBJ1-2 | TRBV15 | NA | NA | TGTGCCACCAGCAGAGACGGGGTAGTGTGGTATGGCTACACCTTC | CATSRDGVVWYGYTF
TRBJ1-2 | TRBV10-2 | NA | NA | TGCGCCAGCAACCCCGGCCCAGGGAACTATGGCTACACCTTC | CASNPGPGNYGYTF
TRBJ2-3 | TRBV7-2 | TRBD2 | few | TGTGCCAGCAGCCCAGGACTAGCTGGGGGTACGCAGTATTTT | CASSPGLAGGTQYF
TRBJ2-6 | TRBV7-2 | NA | NA | TGTGCCAGCATCAACTCTGGGGCCAACGTCCTGACTTTC | CASINSGANVLTF
TRBJ1-2 | TRBV29-1 | NA | NA | TGCAGCGTTGACCCCCCAGCTAACTATGGCTACACCTTC | CSVDPPANYGYTF
TRBJ2-5 | TRBV23-1 | TRBD2 | few | TGCGCCAGCAGGGCTTCGGGGGGACTAGCGGGGGAAGAGACCCAGTACTTC | CASRASGGLAGEETQYF
TRBJ2-7 | TRBV7-2 | TRBD2 | NA | TGTGCCAGCAGCTCCGGACTAGCGGGGACCTACGAGCAGTACTTC | CASSSGLAGTYEQYF
TRBJ1-4 | TRBV4-3 | TRBD1 | few | TGCGCCAGCAGCCGTACGCAGGGGGCGGGTGAAAAACTGTTTTTT | CASSRTQGAGEKLFF
TRBJ2-5 | TRBV4-3 | NA | NA | TGCGCCAGCAGCCAAGTCGGGCAAGAGACCCAGTACTTC | CASSQVGQETQYF
TRBJ2-5 | TRBV7-2 | NA | NA | TGTGCCAGCAGCTCGAAGGGGGAGACCCAGTACTTC | CASSSKGETQYF
TRBJ2-7 | TRBV6-5 | NA | NA | TGTGCCAGCAGTGGAGGCGCCTACGAGCAGTACTTC | CASSGGAYEQYF
TRBJ2-2 | TRBV7-2 | TRBD2 | once | TGTGCCAGCAGCTTGGGCGGGGGGGCCCGGACCGGGGAGCTGTTTTTT | CASSLGGGARTGELFF
TRBJ2-7 | TRBV7-2 | TRBD2 | few | TGTGCCAGCAGCACACGCCCCTTAGCGGGGGCCCTCTCCTACGAGCAGTACTTC | CASSTRPLAGALSYEQYF
TRBJ2-1 | TRBV7-2 | TRBD1 | NA | TGTGCCAGCAGCTGGTGGAGCCCGGGACAGGGGGACTATGAGCAGTTCTTC | CASSWWSPGQGDYEQFF
TRBJ2-3 | TRBV2 | NA | NA | TGTGCCAGCAACCCCGGGGGAGCTAGCACAGATACGCAGTATTTT | CASNPGGASTDTQYF
TRBJ1-1 | TRBV6-1 | NA | NA | TGTGCCAGCAGTGAAACTTTCACTGAAGCTTTCTTT | CASSETFTEAFF
TRBJ2-2 | TRBV6-6 | TRBD2 | NA | TGTGCCAGCAGTCCTCGGGGGGGGGACACCGGGGAGCTGTTTTTT | CASSPRGGDTGELFF
TRBJ1-4 | TRBV2 | TRBD1 | NA | TGTGCCAGCAGGCGACAGGGTTCGTCTAATGAAAAACTGTTTTTT | CASRRQGSSNEKLFF
TRBJ1-5 | TRBV4-1 | TRBD1 | NA | TGCGCCAGCAGCCAAGACCCGGTGAACAGGGGGCAGCCCCAGCATTTT | CASSQDPVNRGQPQHF
TRBJ2-7 | TRBV6-6 | NA | NA | TGTGCCGTTGGAGAGGCGGGACAGCCCTACGAGCAGTACTTC | CAVGEAGQPYEQYF
TRBJ2-4 | TRBV28 | TRBD1 | few | TGTGCCAGCAGCAAGGACAGGGCTGGCAAAAACATTCAGTACTTC | CASSKDRAGKNIQYF
TRBJ1-2 | TRBV25-1 | NA | few | TGTGCCAGCAGTGAGACAGACTATGGCTACACCTTC | CASSETDYGYTF
TRBJ2-7 | TRBV5-1 | TRBD1 | NA | TGCGCCAGCAGCTGGACAGGGGATTCTGCCGAGCAGTACTTC | CASSWTGDSAEQYF
TRBJ2-2 | TRBV5-1 | TRBD2 | NA | TGCGCCAGCAGCTTGAGACTAGCGGGACCGAACACCGGGGAGCTGTTTTTT | CASSLRLAGPNTGELFF
TRBJ2-4 | TRBV5-5 | TRBD2 | few | TGTGCCAGCAGCTCCGGGACTAGCGGAAACATTCAGTACTTC | CASSSGTSGNIQYF
TRBJ2-3 | TRBV9 | TRBD2 | NA | TGTGCCAGCAGCCCCTTAGCGGGGCCCGGGACAGATACGCAGTATTTT | CASSPLAGPGTDTQYF
TRBJ2-1 | TRBV7-6 | TRBD2 | once | TGTGCCAGCAGCTTAGGCGTGGCTAGCGGGGTGACCTACAATGAGCAGTTCTTC | CASSLGVASGVTYNEQFF
TRBJ2-5 | TRBV7-2 | NA | NA | TGTGCCAGCAGCTTTGTCGGTCAAGAGACCCAGTACTTC | CASSFVGQETQYF
TRBJ2-1 | TRBV10-3 | TRBD2 | NA | TGTGCCATCAGCTTAACTAGCGATGAGCAGTTCTTC | CAISLTSDEQFF
TRBJ2-7 | TRBV7-2 | NA | NA | TGTGCCAGCAGCTTAAACGAGGGGGGGGTCCTATATGGGGAGCAGTACTTC | CASSLNEGGVLYGEQYF
TRBJ2-3 | TRBV7-9 | NA | NA | TGTGCCAGCAGCCGGATAAAGGGGGATACGCAGTATTTT | CASSRIKGDTQYF
TRBJ1-2 | TRBV23-1 | TRBD1 | NA | TGCGCCAGCAGTCAAGGGACAGTAAGCTATGGCTACACCTTC | CASSQGTVSYGYTF
TRBJ2-4 | TRBV9 | NA | NA | TGTGCCAGCAGCGTGGGGGGGGCTGCCAAAAACATTCAGTACTTC | CASSVGGAAKNIQYF
TRBJ1-4 | TRBV7-2 | TRBD1 | NA | TGTGCCAGCAGCCCCCAGGGGGCGCAAGAAAAACTGTTTTTT | CASSPQGAQEKLFF
TRBJ2-5 | TRBV7-2 | NA | few | TGTGCCAGCAGCTTAAGTCCACACCTTAATCAGTACTTC | CASSLSPHLNQYF
TRBJ1-1 | TRBV29-1 | NA | few | TGCAGCGCGCGGACAGTGAACACTGAAGCTTTCTTT | CSARTVNTEAFF